These T cell receptor beta chains were read from a single sample in a study of blood T cell repertoires in COVID-19. Profiling relied on immunoSEQ multiplex PCR, and the TCRdb table lists in-frame clones only, not all of them. The sample holds some 300,000 clones, more than 75% seen once. The sample taken for sequencing was peripheral blood. These receptors were collected from a man in his 70s with acute or convalescent COVID-19. CDR3s include the opening cysteine and the closing phenylalanine or tryptophan. Fields, in order: V gene, CDR3 protein.

TRBV7-2,CASSRPGQGPGYTF
TRBV27,CASSLIGPPGEQFF
TRBV12-3/TRBV12-4,CASGTSGGSEQFF
TRBV18,CASSPPSRETQYF
TRBV4-2,CASSLPRGQGTGELFF
TRBV24-1,CATSDLTTGWQYF
TRBV7-2,CASGQYSNQPQHF
TRBV9,CASSVERNEQFF
TRBV6-2/TRBV6-3,CASSLTGGLRKETQYF
TRBV29-1,CSVESPGTPGETQYF
TRBV19,CASSTLVGELFF
TRBV29-1,CSASSDGRGSQYF
TRBV5-4,CASSFWAGMPDTQYF
TRBV7-2,CASSKGTGRRTDTQYF
TRBV11-2,CASSPITSATGTDTQYF
TRBV6-5,CASSYQVMGELFF
TRBV30,CAWSRQGTTGNTIYF
TRBV3-1/TRBV3-2,CASSPDSYNEQFF
TRBV10-3,CAISVEGGAYNEQFF
TRBV5-6,CASSPQTRDYTGELFF
TRBV19,CASSIGPDSEQFF
TRBV28,CASSSSGGATDTQYF
TRBV28,CASGGIPYNEQFF
TRBV14,CASSQFEGAEQYF
TRBV27,CASSAGRVAGELFF
TRBV9,CASGQGAEVGYGYTF
TRBV21-1,CASSKEDSGGTGELFF
TRBV3-1/TRBV3-2,CASSQNSGSYNEQFF
TRBV5-1,CATAENRDREAFF
TRBV5-1,CASSSTASNYGYTF
TRBV7-2,CASSLEGGATGELFF
TRBV5-1,CASSFAGGANYGYTF
TRBV7-9,CASSFGGSTDTQYF
TRBV18,CASSPPVGITTPGELFF
TRBV6-5,CASSYGNSGQNTIYF
TRBV11-3,CASSLSSGSYEQYF
TRBV10-3,CAIKRVSSYEQYF
TRBV7-8,CASSLGRQGSIYEQYF
TRBV6-2/TRBV6-3,CASSRPKTGTFPYEQYF
TRBV5-4,CASSLSGTSGGAEFF
TRBV19,CASSIQGNDYGYTF
TRBV28,CASSFPQGSNQPQHF
TRBV3-1/TRBV3-2,CASRPIFRTGGDQPQHF